The 26 T cell receptor beta chains reported below all come from one sample, sequenced in a study of Ad26.COV2.S vaccination and SARS-CoV-2 variants (dated by TCRdb to 2020 to 2022). The method behind the library was the immunoSEQ multiplex PCR assay. In its TCRdb copy, this immuneACCESS table keeps in-frame sequences only and misses some clones. Where compared with another copy, unresolved V genes explain less than half of these, and the others have no known cause. This sample comprises approximately 300,000 clones, around 84% of them detected only once. The ten largest clonotypes hold 1.5% to 2.5% of the sample. The sample's treatment or condition label, decoded: 15 to 20 received Ad26.COV2.S at low or high dose, single or two shots; several received placebo; per-sample allocation not given. For vaccine and placebo recipients, repertoires were sequenced using samples collected on day 63 after the first injection.

Specimen: peripheral blood, collected in a trial of Ad26.COV2.S vaccine versus placebo. The source of these receptors is a person aged 18-60 years who received the Ad26.COV2.S COVID-19 vaccine or a placebo.

In the case of this clone: At the DNA level, this CDR3 is encoded by other sequences in the same sample as well. The chain employs TRBV5-4 and TRBJ1-5, with D hard to call. The CDR3 totals 12 residues. The germline V gene encodes CDR1 SGHNT and CDR2 YYREEE (reference sequence). Trimming shortened V by 0 bases and J by 3 bases, and 1 base separated the two germline ends. The CDR3 protein is CASSLDNQPQHF. The CDR3 coding sequence is TGTGCCAGCAGCTTGGACAATCAGCCCCAGCATTTT. The full variable domain, in which reference TRBV5-4 and TRBJ1-5 provide the parts outside the CDR3, is ETGVTQSPTHLIKTRGQQVTLRCSSQSGHNTVSWYQQALGQGPQFIFQYYREEENGRGNFPPRFSGLQFPNYSSELNVNALELDDSALYLCASSLDNQPQHFGDGTRLSIL.

The V gene is TRBV29-1, the J gene TRBJ2-5; D not resolved. The V gene lost 5 bases and the J gene lost 2 bases, with 9 bases spanning the gap. The CDR3 sequence is 12 residues long. From germline, CDR1 is SQVTM and CDR2 ANQGSEA. CDR3 DNA sequence: TGCAGCGTTCTCACACAACAAGAGACCCAGTACTTC. Its translation: CSVLTQQETQYF.

This clone was found a few times. The CDR3 reads CASSLVGNSPLHF. As DNA, the CDR3 is TGTGCCAGCAGCTTAGTCGGAAATTCACCCCTCCACTTT. The chain combines TRBV7-9 with TRBJ1-6; no clear D. V lost 1 base and J lost 7, with 5 bases in between. The germline V gene has CDR1 SEHNR and CDR2 FQNEAQ (reference sequence). The CDR3 totals 13 residues.

The chain recombines TRBV6-5 with TRBJ2-7; TRBD2 agrees at 7 bases. The CDR3 length is 16 residues. J was trimmed by 4 bases and V by 0 bases; bases with no gene match: 9. Looked up from germline, CDR1 is MNHEY and CDR2 is SVGAGI. The chain's CDR3 is CASSYSSLRGLYEQYF. For the CDR3, the DNA is TGTGCCAGCAGTTACTCGAGTCTGCGGGGGTTGTACGAGCAGTACTTC.

The J gene is TRBJ1-2, the V gene TRBV3-1 (or the pseudogene TRBV3-2); D not certain. The CDR3 is 12 residues long. Germline V gene data show CDR1 as LGHDT and CDR2 as YNNKEL (reference sequence). Trimming pared 5 bases from V and 1 base from J, leaving 5 bases between. DNA of the CDR3: TGTGCCAGCAGCTGGCTTAACTATGGCTACACCTTC. As protein: CASSWLNYGYTF.

This clone is a singleton in its sample. The rearrangement uses TRBV5-4 and TRBJ2-3; TRBD2 aligns across 10 bases. V lost 4 bases to trimming and J lost 7 bases; unmatched junction nucleotides: 9. CDR1 and CDR2 (germline): SGHNT, YYREEE (reference sequence). There are 15 residues in the CDR3. CDR3 protein: CASSARSGGRNTQYF. DNA of the CDR3: TGTGCCAGCAGCGCCCGTAGCGGGGGGCGTAATACGCAGTATTTT.

The chain uses TRBV7-2 and TRBJ2-2, with a tentative D call TRBD1 (5 bases). The ends were cut back, 1 base at V and 4 bases at J, with 7 bases in the middle. In germline, CDR1 is SGHTA, CDR2 FQGNSA. This CDR3 is built from 14 residues. CDR3 bases: TGTGCCAGCAGCTTAGGACAGCTCACCGGGGAGCTGTTTTTT. Translated: CASSLGQLTGELFF.

The V gene is TRBV4-3, the J gene TRBJ2-2; the match to TRBD2 covers 7 bases. The ends lost 0 bases at V and 0 bases at J; junction bases unmatched: 4. Germline assignment: CDR1 LGHNA and CDR2 YSLEER. This CDR3 comprises 17 residues. The CDR3 DNA follows: TGCGCCAGCAGCCAAGATCTCGCGGGGGCGAACACCGGGGAGCTGTTTTTT. Translation: CASSQDLAGANTGELFF.

The chain employs TRBV7-9 and TRBJ1-4; D unclear. The germline gives CDR1 SEHNR, CDR2 FQNEAQ (reference sequence). V lost 4 bases, J lost 1 base, and 10 bases lay in between. The CDR3 sequence is 15 residues long. The CDR3 protein is CASSSAPGTNEKLFF. In nucleotides, the CDR3 is TGTGCCAGCAGCTCTGCCCCGGGAACTAATGAAAAACTGTTTTTT.

The chain carries TRBV11-2 and TRBJ2-2, with unresolved D. CDR3 size: 14 residues. The germline CDR1 and CDR2 sequences are SGHAT and FQNNGV. Trimming took off 3 bases at V and 7 bases at J, with 12 bases between the two ends. The CDR3 nucleotides read TGTGCCAGCAGCTTGGTCCCCTCATTCGGGGAGCTGTTTTTT. It translates to CASSLVPSFGELFF.

The chain joins TRBV5-1 to TRBJ1-4, with 8 bases lining up with TRBD1. CDR1 and CDR2 (germline): SGHRS, YFSETQ. CDR3 length equals 13 residues. V lost 7 bases to trimming and J lost 5 bases; unmatched junction nucleotides: 4. CDR3 DNA: TGCGCCAGCCGGACAGGGCCAAATGAAAAACTGTTTTTT. Protein product: CASRTGPNEKLFF.

This chain links TRBV6-5 with TRBJ2-5; possibly TRBD2 for D (5 bases). Germline V gene data show CDR1 as MNHEY and CDR2 as SVGAGI. V lost 6 bases and J 7 bases, leaving 12 bases between the germline ends. This CDR3 region has 12 residues. The CDR3 region is CASSSGIGTQYF. CDR3 DNA sequence: TGTGCCAGCAGCTCGGGGATCGGGACCCAGTACTTC.

This rearrangement joins TRBV29-1 to TRBJ1-2, with 8 nucleotides matching TRBD1. CDR1 is SQVTM and CDR2 is ANQGSEA in the germline V gene. With V trimmed by 6 bases and J by 1 base, 10 bases remained unmatched. This CDR3 is built from 15 residues. The CDR3 DNA sequence: TGCAGCGTCGACCCTTCAGGGGGCGTTAACTATGGCTACACCTTC. It is translated as CSVDPSGGVNYGYTF.

This rearrangement joins TRBV5-1 to TRBJ1-1; TRBD1 matches at 10 bases. The CDR3 length is 16 residues. J gave up 3 bases and V 1 base, and 6 bases lay outside the gene matches. Germline CDR1 and CDR2: SGHRS and YFSETQ. The CDR3 protein is CASSLLSGQGDTEAFF. CDR3 nucleotide sequence: TGCGCCAGCAGCTTGTTATCTGGACAGGGGGACACTGAAGCTTTCTTT.

The V gene is TRBV5-4, the J gene TRBJ2-5; TRBD2 matches 11 bases. CDR1 SGHNT and CDR2 YYREEE come from the germline V gene (reference sequence). J lost 4 bases, V lost 3 bases, and 5 bases had no gene match. The length of the CDR3 is 15 residues. CDR3 in DNA: TGTGCCAGCAGCTCTATAGCGGGGGGGCGAGAGACCCAGTACTTC. Translating it yields CASSSIAGGRETQYF.

The rearrangement joins TRBV29-1 to TRBJ1-1; 7 bases map to TRBD1. With V trimmed by 7 bases and J by 2 bases, 4 bases remained unmatched. The germline V gene has CDR1 SQVTM and CDR2 ANQGSEA. The CDR3 consists of 12 residues. The CDR3, as DNA: TGCAGCGCGGACAGGACCAACACTGAAGCTTTCTTT. Residues: CSADRTNTEAFF. Using reference TRBV29-1 and TRBJ1-1 for the parts outside the CDR3, the full variable domain is SAVISQKPSRDICQRGTSLTIQCQVDSQVTMMFWYRQQPGQSLTLIATANQGSEATYESGFVIDKFPISRPNLTFSTLTVSNMSPEDSSIYLCSADRTNTEAFFGQGTRLTVV.

The CDR3 DNA is TGTGCCAGCAGCATGGACAGGGGGCCTAATTCACCCCTCCACTTT. This gives the protein CASSMDRGPNSPLHF. This chain joins TRBV6-5 and TRBJ1-6; TRBD1 aligns across 11 bases. Germline V lookup: CDR1 MNHEY, CDR2 SVGAGI. V lost 6 bases to trimming and J lost 6 bases; unmatched junction nucleotides: 4. The CDR3 loop spans 15 amino acids.

This clone appeared a few times. J is TRBJ1-4 and V is TRBV7-2; weak D call: TRBD1 (6 bases). The CDR3 covers 13 residues. V lost 4 bases to trimming and J lost 6 bases, with 9 bases between them. Germline CDR1 reads SGHTA; CDR2 reads FQGNSA. The CDR3 here is CASSYGTHEKLFF. The CDR3 nucleotides read TGTGCCAGCAGCTATGGGACACATGAAAAACTGTTTTTT. Full variable domain (remainder filled in from reference TRBV7-2 and TRBJ1-4): GAGVSQSPSNKVTEKGKDVELRCDPISGHTALYWYRQSLGQGLEFLIYFQGNSAPDKSGLPSDRFSAERTGGSVSTLTIQRTQQEDSAVYLCASSYGTHEKLFFGSGTQLSVL.

This clone appeared a single time. The chain combines TRBV5-4 with TRBJ2-2; 11 bases map to TRBD1. The V gene's germline CDR1 is SGHNT and CDR2 YYREEE (reference sequence). V lost 3 bases, J lost 5 bases, and 3 bases stayed unmatched. The CDR3 covers 15 residues. CDR3 sequence: CASSWDRGITGELFF. Written as DNA, the CDR3 is TGTGCCAGCAGCTGGGACAGGGGGATTACCGGGGAGCTGTTTTTT.

In DNA form, the CDR3 reads TGTGCCAGCAGCTTAGGGACAGGGAGGATTAATGAAAAACTGTTTTTT. Translation gives CASSLGTGRINEKLFF. The chain recombines TRBV7-2 with TRBJ1-4; TRBD1 agrees at 8 bases. This CDR3 region has 16 residues. Looked up from germline, CDR1 is SGHTA and CDR2 is FQGNSA. The V segment lost 1 base and the J segment 4 bases; nucleotides outside the gene matches: 5.

The sample holds one count of this clone. J is TRBJ1-5 and V is TRBV7-8, with 9 bases aligning to TRBD1. Germline V gene data show CDR1 as SGHVS and CDR2 as FQNEAQ. The CDR3 consists of 16 residues. V was pared by 5 bases and J by 1 base, with 6 bases of the junction left unmatched. The CDR3 spells CASSPGQGISNQPQHF. The DNA of the CDR3 is TGTGCCAGCAGCCCAGGACAGGGGATAAGCAATCAGCCCCAGCATTTT.

Written as DNA, the CDR3 is TGTGCCAGCAGCTTGGCCCAACAGGGGATAAACACCGGGGAGCTGTTTTTT. Translation: CASSLAQQGINTGELFF. The gene calls are TRBV5-4 and TRBJ2-2; TRBD1 aligns across 7 bases. Unmatched junction bases numbered 7, after V lost 0 bases and J lost 2 bases. The germline V gene has CDR1 SGHNT and CDR2 YYREEE (reference sequence). This CDR3 spans 17 amino acids.

This chain uses TRBV19 with TRBJ1-2, with D tentatively TRBD1 (5 bases). The germline V gene encodes CDR1 LNHDA and CDR2 SQIVND (reference sequence). The CDR3 has 14 residues. Between the trimmed V and J ends, which lost 5 bases and 2 bases, there was a span of 12 bases. In DNA, the CDR3 is TGTGCCAGTAGTTCCCGGGACGGGAACTATGGCTACACCTTC. As protein: CASSSRDGNYGYTF.

The rearrangement uses TRBV27 and TRBJ1-3; no firm D call. V was cut by 5 bases and J by 3 bases, with 2 bases left in between. The CDR3 runs 11 residues. Germline values: CDR1 MNHEY, CDR2 SMNVEV (reference sequence). The CDR3 bases are TGTGCCAGCAGTAGTGGAAACACCATATATTTT. Translated: CASSSGNTIYF.

J is TRBJ2-3 and V is TRBV2, with TRBD2 matching over 7 bases. Germline trimming cut 5 bases from V and 6 bases from J; bases unmatched to any gene: 5. From germline, CDR1 is SNHLY and CDR2 FYNNEI. This CDR3 comprises 13 residues. This CDR3 reads CASSPAGEDTQYF. CDR3 sequence (DNA): TGTGCCAGCAGTCCGGCGGGGGAGGATACGCAGTATTTT.

The chain links TRBV18 to TRBJ1-2; D remains unclear. Germline CDR1 reads KGHSH; CDR2 reads LQKENI. The V gene lost 5 bases and the J gene lost 5 bases, with 12 bases spanning the gap. This CDR3 contains 13 residues. The CDR3 DNA follows: TGTGCCAGCTCAACGCCCGGCCCTTATGGCTACACCTTC. Translation: CASSTPGPYGYTF.